This T cell receptor beta chain was retrieved from a study of blood T cell repertoires in COVID-19. Across the whole study: Material from acute and convalescent COVID-19 was sourced from the United States, Italy and Spain. The cDNA or gDNA used as material had been derived from T cells, B-cell-depleted T cells, or PBMCs.

The CDR3 runs to 13 residues. Trimming shortened V by 2 bases and J by 7 bases, and 7 bases separated the two germline ends. Germline CDR1 reads SGHRS; CDR2 reads YFSETQ. Assay: immunoSEQ multiplex PCR; the TCRdb copy retains only in-frame clones and omits some. The table includes 320,000 or so clones, roughly 90% detected once. Sequencing was done on a sample of PBMCs or T cells enriched from blood (not recorded which). The TCR originated in a woman aged 30 to 39 who had recovered from COVID-19. V and J are TRBV5-1 and TRBJ1-6; D is uncertain. CDR3 in DNA: TGCGCCAGCAGCTTAGCCTCGAATTCACCCCTCCACTTT. It specifies CASSLASNSPLHF.